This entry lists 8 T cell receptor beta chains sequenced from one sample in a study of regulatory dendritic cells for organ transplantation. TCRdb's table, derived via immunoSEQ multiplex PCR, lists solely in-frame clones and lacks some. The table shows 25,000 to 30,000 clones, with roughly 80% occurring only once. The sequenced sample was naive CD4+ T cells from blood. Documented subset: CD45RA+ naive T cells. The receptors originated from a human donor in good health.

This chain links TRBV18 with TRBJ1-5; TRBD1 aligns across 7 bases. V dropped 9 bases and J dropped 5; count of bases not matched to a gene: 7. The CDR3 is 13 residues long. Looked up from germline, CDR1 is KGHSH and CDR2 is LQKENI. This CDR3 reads CASGQEEDQPQHF. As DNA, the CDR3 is TGTGCCAGTGGACAGGAGGAAGATCAGCCCCAGCATTTT.

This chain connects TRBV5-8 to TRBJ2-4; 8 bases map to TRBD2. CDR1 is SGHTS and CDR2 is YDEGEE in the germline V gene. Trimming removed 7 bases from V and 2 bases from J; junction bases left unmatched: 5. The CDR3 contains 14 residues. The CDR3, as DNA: TGTGCCAGCCGGATAGCGGGGACCAAAAACATTCAGTACTTC. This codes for CASRIAGTKNIQYF.

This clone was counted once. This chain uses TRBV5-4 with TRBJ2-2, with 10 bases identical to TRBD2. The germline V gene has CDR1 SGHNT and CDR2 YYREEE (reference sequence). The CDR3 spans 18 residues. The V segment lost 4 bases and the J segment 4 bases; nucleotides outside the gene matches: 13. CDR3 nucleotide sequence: TGTGCCAGCAGCCTCCCGAGTAGCGGGGGGAGTAGCACCGGGGAGCTGTTTTTT. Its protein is CASSLPSSGGSSTGELFF.

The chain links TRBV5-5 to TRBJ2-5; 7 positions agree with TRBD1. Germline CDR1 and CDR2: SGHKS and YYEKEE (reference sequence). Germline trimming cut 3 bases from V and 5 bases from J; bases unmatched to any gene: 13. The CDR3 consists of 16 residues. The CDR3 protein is CASSWVGSGGVETQYF. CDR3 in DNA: TGTGCCAGCAGCTGGGTGGGGTCAGGGGGAGTGGAGACCCAGTACTTC.

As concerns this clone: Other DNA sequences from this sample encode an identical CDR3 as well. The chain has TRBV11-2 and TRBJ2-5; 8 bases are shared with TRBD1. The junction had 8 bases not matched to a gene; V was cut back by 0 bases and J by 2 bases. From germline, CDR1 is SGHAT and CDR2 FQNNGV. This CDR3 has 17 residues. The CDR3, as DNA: TGTGCCAGCAGCTTAGATTCCCAGGGGGCGGGGCAAGAGACCCAGTACTTC. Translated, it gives CASSLDSQGAGQETQYF.

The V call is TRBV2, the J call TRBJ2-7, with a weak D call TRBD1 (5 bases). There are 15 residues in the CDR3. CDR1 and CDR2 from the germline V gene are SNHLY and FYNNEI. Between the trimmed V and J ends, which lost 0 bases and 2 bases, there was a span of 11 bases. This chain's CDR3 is CASSEATASPYEQYF. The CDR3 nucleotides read TGTGCCAGCAGTGAAGCGACAGCCAGCCCCTACGAGCAGTACTTC. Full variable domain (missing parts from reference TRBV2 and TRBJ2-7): EPEVTQTPSHQVTQMGQEVILRCVPISNHLYFYWYRQILGQKVEFLVSFYNNEISEKSEIFDDQFSVERPDGSNFTLKIRSTKLEDSAMYFCASSEATASPYEQYFGPGTRLTVT.

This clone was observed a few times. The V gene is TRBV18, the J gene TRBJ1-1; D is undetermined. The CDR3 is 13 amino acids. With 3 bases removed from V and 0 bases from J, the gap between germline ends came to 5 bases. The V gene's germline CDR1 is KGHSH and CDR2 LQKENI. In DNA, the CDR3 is TGTGCCAGCTCACCCTCTATGAACACTGAAGCTTTCTTT. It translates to CASSPSMNTEAFF.

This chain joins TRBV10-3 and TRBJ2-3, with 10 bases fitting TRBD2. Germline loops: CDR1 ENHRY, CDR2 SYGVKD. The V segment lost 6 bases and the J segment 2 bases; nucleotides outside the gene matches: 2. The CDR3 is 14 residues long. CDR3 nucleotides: TGTGCCATCAGAGCGGGGGGGGACACAGATACGCAGTATTTT. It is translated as CAIRAGGDTDTQYF.